These T cell receptor beta chains were read from a single sample in a study of cytomegalovirus exposure and HLA in healthy donors. Using immunoSEQ multiplex PCR, the repertoire was profiled, and TCRdb retains in-frame clones only, with some absent. Found here are around 150,000 clones, 75% to 80% of them singletons; the top ten hold around 2%. Sequencing was carried out using PBMCs. The receptors stem from a man aged 25 to 40 in good health and CMV-seronegative. The CDR3 runs from the conserved cysteine through the conserved F or W. A D gene is named only where the DNA matches it firmly. Clone size is stated in some rows and not others, as once, few, many or a class when expanded.

d_call	clone_size	v_call	j_call	cdr3_nt	cdr3_aa
TRBD2	few	TRBV25-1	TRBJ2-3	TGTGCCAGCAGTGAATCCGGCGGGAGTGGGACAGATACGCAGTATTTT	CASSESGGSGTDTQYF
-	-	TRBV6-6	TRBJ1-2	TGTGCCAGCAGTACTAAACCGGGACTCGGCGGCTATGGCTACACCTTC	CASSTKPGLGGYGYTF
-	-	TRBV6-5	TRBJ1-5	TGTGCCAGCACCGGAGGGAGTAGCAATCAGCCCCAGCATTTT	CASTGGSSNQPQHF
-	-	TRBV27	TRBJ2-5	TGTGCCAGCAGTTCCCTCAGGGGGGCACAAGAGACCCAGTACTTC	CASSSLRGAQETQYF
-	once	TRBV19	TRBJ2-1	TGTGCCAGTAGTATAGACGGGAGAACCAACAATGAGCAGTTCTTC	CASSIDGRTNNEQFF
-	-	TRBV28	TRBJ1-5	TGTGCCAGCAGTTTATCAGGGGCCATCAATAGCAATCAGCCCCAGCATTTT	CASSLSGAINSNQPQHF
TRBD2	-	TRBV6-7	TRBJ2-3	TGTGACAGCAGTTACTCGAAGGCTAGCGGGAGGTTGGGAACAGATACGCAGTATTTT	CDSSYSKASGRLGTDTQYF
-	-	TRBV6-5	TRBJ1-3	TGTGCCAGCAGTTACTCCGACAGCTCTGGAAACACCATATATTTT	CASSYSDSSGNTIYF
TRBD2	once	TRBV7-9	TRBJ2-3	TGTGCCAGCAGCTTAGTGGGCGGGAGCCCAGATACGCAGTATTTT	CASSLVGGSPDTQYF
-	-	TRBV28	TRBJ1-5	TGTGCCAGCAGCATAGAGATTAGCAATCAGCCCCAGCATTTT	CASSIEISNQPQHF
TRBD1	few	TRBV5-4	TRBJ2-7	TGTGCCAGCAGCTTCGAAACGCGGACAGGGCACAACGAGCAGTACTTC	CASSFETRTGHNEQYF
TRBD2	-	TRBV19	TRBJ2-7	TGTGCCAGTAGTATTTTGCCGTGGCGGGAGAGGGACGAGCAGTACTTC	CASSILPWRERDEQYF
TRBD2	-	TRBV11-2	TRBJ2-5	TGTGCCAGCAGCCTCCCGGGCGCGGGGGGGACCCAGTACTTC	CASSLPGAGGTQYF
-	-	TRBV2	TRBJ2-6	TGTGCCAGCGCGGGACAGTTCTACTCTGGGGCCAACGTCCTGACTTTC	CASAGQFYSGANVLTF
TRBD2	-	TRBV6-1	TRBJ2-3	TGTGCCAGCAGTGAAGCGGGACTAGCGGCTAGCACAGATACGCAGTATTTT	CASSEAGLAASTDTQYF
TRBD1	-	TRBV9	TRBJ1-1	TGTGCCAGCAGCCCAGTACTTACAGGGGCCACTGAAGCTTTCTTT	CASSPVLTGATEAFF
TRBD2	-	TRBV2	TRBJ2-3	TGTGCCAGCACATCGGGACTAAGGGTACCAGATACGCAGTATTTT	CASTSGLRVPDTQYF
TRBD2	-	TRBV5-1	TRBJ2-1	TGCGCCAGCAGCTCGGATAGCGGGTACAATGAGCAGTTCTTC	CASSSDSGYNEQFF
TRBD1	few	TRBV6-5	TRBJ2-7	TGTGCCAGCAGTTACTCGGGGACAGGGGGCTACGAGCAGTACTTC	CASSYSGTGGYEQYF
TRBD2	-	TRBV5-1	TRBJ2-3	TGCGCCAGCAGCTTGGGCCTAGCGGGAGGGCTAGGGTCAGATACGCAGTATTTT	CASSLGLAGGLGSDTQYF
-	-	TRBV4-1	TRBJ2-7	TGCGCCAGCAGCCAAGATGCAGGGGCCTCCTACGAGCAGTACTTC	CASSQDAGASYEQYF
TRBD1	-	TRBV2	TRBJ1-3	TGTACCAGCGCCTATGGGACAGTATATTTT	CTSAYGTVYF
TRBD2	-	TRBV5-6	TRBJ2-3	TGTGCCAGCAGCTTGGGAGCGGGAGAGACAGATACGCAGTATTTT	CASSLGAGETDTQYF
-	-	TRBV5-1	TRBJ2-7	TGCGCCAGCAGCTGGACTACCGCCTACGAGCAGTACTTC	CASSWTTAYEQYF
-	-	TRBV7-9	TRBJ2-7	TGTGCCAGCAGCTTCGGCGGAAGCTCCTACGAGCAGTACTTC	CASSFGGSSYEQYF
-	-	TRBV5-8	TRBJ2-7	TGTGCCAGCAGCCCCCCAGTCCGGGACAAGGGGTTCTACGAGCAGTACTTC	CASSPPVRDKGFYEQYF
-	-	TRBV30	TRBJ2-3	TGTGCCTGGAGTGGGACAAGCACAGATACGCAGTATTTT	CAWSGTSTDTQYF
-	-	TRBV5-1	TRBJ2-2	TGCGCCAGCAGCTTGCGCGCTAGCGCCGGGGAGCTGTTTTTT	CASSLRASAGELFF
TRBD2	-	TRBV30	TRBJ2-7	TGTGCCTGGAGTGTCGCAGCGGGAGTGAAGCAGTACTTC	CAWSVAAGVKQYF
TRBD2	once	TRBV7-2	TRBJ2-1	TGTGCCAGCAGCTTACAGGGGACTAGTCGAAATGAGCAGTTCTTC	CASSLQGTSRNEQFF
TRBD2	-	TRBV5-1	TRBJ2-5	TGCGCCAGCATATACGGGACTAGCGGGAGTGGAGAGACCCAGTACTTC	CASIYGTSGSGETQYF
-	once	TRBV11-2	TRBJ2-7	TGTGCCAGCACCCGGTCCTACGAGCAGTACTTC	CASTRSYEQYF
-	-	TRBV11-2	TRBJ2-5	TGTGCCAGCAGCTCGGGGAACAACGAGGCAGAAGAAGAGACCCAGTACTTC	CASSSGNNEAEEETQYF
-	once	TRBV7-9	TRBJ2-2	TGTGCCAGCAGCTTAGGGACAGTATTTCCCGGGGAGCTGTTTTTT	CASSLGTVFPGELFF
TRBD1	-	TRBV10-3	TRBJ2-2	TGTGCCATCAGTGAGTCGACAGGGGGGACCGGGGAGCTGTTTTTT	CAISESTGGTGELFF
TRBD1	once	TRBV4-2	TRBJ1-2	TGTGCCAGCAGCCAAGCAGTATACCCCGACAGGGGGCGTTTGGGCTATGGCTACACCTTC	CASSQAVYPDRGRLGYGYTF
-	-	TRBV10-3	TRBJ2-7	TGTGCCATCAGTGAGAGGGGGAGGGTGTACGAGCAGTACTTC	CAISERGRVYEQYF
TRBD1	-	TRBV6-5	TRBJ2-2	TGTGCCACCAGATCCGGACAGGGGGCATACGGGGAGCTGTTTTTT	CATRSGQGAYGELFF
-	once	TRBV18	TRBJ1-3	TGTGCCAGCTCACCACCGGGCATCGGAAACACCATATATTTT	CASSPPGIGNTIYF
-	-	TRBV19	TRBJ1-1	TGTGCCAGTAGTATGGTGGGCATGAACACTGAAGCTTTCTTT	CASSMVGMNTEAFF
TRBD2	-	TRBV25-1	TRBJ2-3	TGTGCCAGCAGTGAATTCCTAGCGGGAGGGCTGGGGGATACGCAGTATTTT	CASSEFLAGGLGDTQYF
-	once	TRBV7-8	TRBJ2-3	TGTGCCAGCAGCCCAGGGGCGAGCACAGATACGCAGTATTTT	CASSPGASTDTQYF